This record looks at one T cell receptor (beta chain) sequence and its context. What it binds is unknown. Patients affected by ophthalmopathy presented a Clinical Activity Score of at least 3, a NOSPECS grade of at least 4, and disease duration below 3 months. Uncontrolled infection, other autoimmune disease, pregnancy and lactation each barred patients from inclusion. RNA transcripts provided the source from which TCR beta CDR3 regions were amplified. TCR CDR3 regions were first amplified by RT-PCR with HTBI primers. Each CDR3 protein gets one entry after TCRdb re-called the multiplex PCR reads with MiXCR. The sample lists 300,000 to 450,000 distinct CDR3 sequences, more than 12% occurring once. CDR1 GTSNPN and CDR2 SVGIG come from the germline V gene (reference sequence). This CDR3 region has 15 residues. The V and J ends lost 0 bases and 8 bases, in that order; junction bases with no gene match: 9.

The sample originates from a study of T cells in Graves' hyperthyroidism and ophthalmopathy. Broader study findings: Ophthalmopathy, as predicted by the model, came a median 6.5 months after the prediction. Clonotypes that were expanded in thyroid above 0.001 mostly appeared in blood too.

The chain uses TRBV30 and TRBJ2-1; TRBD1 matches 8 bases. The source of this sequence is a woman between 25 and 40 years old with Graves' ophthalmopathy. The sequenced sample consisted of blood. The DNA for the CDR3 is TGTGCCTGGAGTGTCGACAGGGGCCATTTGGATGAGCAGTTCTTC. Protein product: CAWSVDRGHLDEQFF.